This TCR beta chain is drawn from a study of STAT5B mutations in CD4+ large granular lymphocyte leukemia. Regarding this clone: Its antigen is unidentified.

Whole-study results and caveats: 8/27 top patient clones versus 2/35 control clones were TRBV06-family.

Sequencing used immunoSEQ multiplex PCR; TCRdb keeps in-frame clones, though not all of them. This repertoire shows roughly 40,000 clones, 84% found once; its top ten account for around 0.37%. V lost 2 bases to trimming and J lost 4 bases; unmatched junction nucleotides: 7. CDR3 length equals 15 residues. Germline CDR1 GTSNPN, CDR2 SVGIG (reference sequence). Material: CD4+ T cells from blood buffy coats. This rearrangement joins TRBV30 to TRBJ2-3; TRBD2 agrees at 9 bases. The clonotype was recovered from a human donor in good health. The CDR3 protein is CAWSPRGGAPDTQYF. The CDR3 DNA sequence: TGTGCCTGGAGTCCTCGCGGGGGGGCCCCAGATACGCAGTATTTT. Complete variable domain (other parts from reference TRBV30 and TRBJ2-3): SQTIHQWPATLVQPVGSPLSLECTVEGTSNPNLYWYRQAAGRGLQLLFYSVGIGQISSEVPQNLSASRPQDRQFILSSKKLLLSDSGFYLCAWSPRGGAPDTQYFGPGTRLTVL.